These 2 T cell receptor beta chains were all obtained from the same sample, sequenced in a study of technical replicates of blood from a handful of donors. Clones were read by immunoSEQ multiplex PCR, and TCRdb kept only the in-frame ones, dropping some. There are 55,000 to 75,000 clones in the sample; 90% to 95% occur only once, and 3% to 5% lies in the top ten. The material sequenced was PBMCs. These receptor sequences come from a human donor in good health. Some clones in this sample may be carry-over from other donors' samples.

The J gene is TRBJ2-7, the V gene TRBV7-9; TRBD1 agrees at 8 bases. Germline V gene data show CDR1 as SEHNR and CDR2 as FQNEAQ (reference sequence). V shed 0 bases, J shed 11 bases, and the junction held 3 bases outside the gene matches. There are 12 residues in the CDR3. The DNA of the CDR3 is TGTGCCAGCAGCTTAGCACAGGGGGTGAAGTACTTC. Its protein product is CASSLAQGVKYF.

This clone was picked up one time. The chain employs TRBV29-1 and TRBJ2-5; TRBD1 is a possible D gene (6 bases). Trimming removed 3 bases at V and 4 bases at J, with 12 bases between. Germline loops: CDR1 SQVTM, CDR2 ANQGSEA. This CDR3 is built from 13 residues. The CDR3: CSVDSGVVETQYF. The DNA for the CDR3 is TGCAGCGTTGACTCAGGGGTTGTAGAGACCCAGTACTTC.